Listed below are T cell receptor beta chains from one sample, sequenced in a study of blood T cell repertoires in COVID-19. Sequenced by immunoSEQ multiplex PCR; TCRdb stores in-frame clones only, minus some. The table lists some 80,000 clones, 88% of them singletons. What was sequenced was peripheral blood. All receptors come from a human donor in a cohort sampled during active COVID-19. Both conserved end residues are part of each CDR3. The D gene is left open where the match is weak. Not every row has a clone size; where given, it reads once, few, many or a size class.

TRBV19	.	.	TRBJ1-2	CASRESRGNYGYTF	TGTGCCAGCAGAGAAAGCAGGGGTAACTATGGCTACACCTTC
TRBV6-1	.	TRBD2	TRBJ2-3	CASFPSGSADTQYF	TGTGCCAGCTTCCCTAGCGGGAGCGCAGATACGCAGTATTTT
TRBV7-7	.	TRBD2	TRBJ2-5	CASSLRRTSGGQETQYF	TGTGCCAGCAGCTTAAGAAGGACTAGCGGGGGCCAAGAGACCCAGTACTTC
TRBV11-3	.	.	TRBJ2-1	CASSLNQEPYNEQFF	TGTGCCAGCAGCCTAAATCAGGAACCCTACAATGAGCAGTTCTTC
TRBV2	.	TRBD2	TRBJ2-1	CASSVSGSTYNEQFF	TGTGCCAGCAGTGTAAGCGGGAGTACCTACAATGAGCAGTTCTTC
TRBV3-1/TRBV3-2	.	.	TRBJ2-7	CASSQEVSSPGGLKQYF	TGTGCCAGCAGCCAAGAGGTTTCGAGCCCAGGAGGGTTGAAGCAGTACTTC
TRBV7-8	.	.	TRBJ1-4	CASSLGVEFGEKLFF	TGTGCCAGCAGCTTAGGGGTTGAATTCGGGGAAAAACTGTTTTTT
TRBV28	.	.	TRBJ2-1	CASSFPRLNNEQFF	TGTGCCAGCAGTTTCCCCCGACTAAACAATGAGCAGTTCTTC
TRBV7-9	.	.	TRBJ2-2	CASSLLSGELFF	TGTGCCAGCAGCTTACTGTCCGGGGAGCTGTTTTTT
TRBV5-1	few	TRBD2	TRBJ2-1	CASSSAGTDNEQFF	TGCGCCAGCAGCTCAGCGGGGACCGACAATGAGCAGTTCTTC
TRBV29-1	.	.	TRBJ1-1	CSVGQGNTEAFF	TGCAGCGTTGGTCAGGGTAACACTGAAGCTTTCTTT
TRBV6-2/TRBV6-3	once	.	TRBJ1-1	CASSSPLNTEAFF	TGTGCCAGCAGTTCCCCATTGAACACTGAAGCTTTCTTT
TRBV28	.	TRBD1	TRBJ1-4	CASSPRQKTGGSF	TGTGCCAGCAGTCCGAGGCAAAAAACAGGGGGCTCCTTT
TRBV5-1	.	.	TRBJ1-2	CASSLQGGADGYTF	TGCGCCAGCAGCTTACAAGGGGGAGCGGACGGCTACACCTTC
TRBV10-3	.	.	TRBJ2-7	CAIRETGSHEQYF	TGTGCCATCAGGGAAACAGGGTCCCACGAGCAGTACTTC
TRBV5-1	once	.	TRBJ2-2	CASSLPHRGGAGELFF	TGCGCCAGCAGCTTGCCCCACAGGGGGGGGGCCGGGGAGCTGTTTTTT
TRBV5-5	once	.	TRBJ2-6	CASGASSGANVLTF	TGTGCCAGCGGTGCTAGCTCTGGGGCCAACGTCCTGACTTTC
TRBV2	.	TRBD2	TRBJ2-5	CASSARTSSETQYF	TGTGCCAGCAGTGCCAGGACTAGTTCAGAGACCCAGTACTTC
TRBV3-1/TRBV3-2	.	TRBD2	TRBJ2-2	CASSLRTSGTNTGELFF	TGTGCCAGCAGCTTACGAACTAGCGGTACGAACACCGGGGAGCTGTTTTTT
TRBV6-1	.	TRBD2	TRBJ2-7	CASSVTSGGASYEQYF	TGTGCCAGCAGTGTGACTAGCGGGGGGGCCTCCTACGAGCAGTACTTC